These 27 T cell receptor beta chains were sequenced from one sample in a study of Ad26.COV2.S vaccination and SARS-CoV-2 variants. The treatment: over 15 received Ad26.COV2.S at low or high dose, single or two shots; about five received placebo; per-sample allocation not given. Repertoires come from day 63 after the first vaccine or placebo injection. The data were produced by immunoSEQ multiplex PCR, yet TCRdb's version contains in-frame clones alone and is incomplete. This table holds 450,000 to 550,000 clones, approximately 89% found once. The input for sequencing was peripheral blood, taken in a trial of Ad26.COV2.S vaccine versus placebo. The receptor source for this set is a person between 18 and 65 years old who received the Ad26.COV2.S COVID-19 vaccine or a placebo.

The rearrangement links TRBV27 to TRBJ2-1, with 8 bases aligning to TRBD2. Germline assignment: CDR1 MNHEY and CDR2 SMNVEV (reference sequence). Germline trimming cut 6 bases from V and 9 bases from J; bases unmatched to any gene: 7. The CDR3 is 13 amino acids. The CDR3 bases are TGTGCCAGCAGGACCCCCGGGGGGGGTGAGCAGTTCTTC. Translated: CASRTPGGGEQFF.

This clone was observed once. V gene TRBV5-1 combines with J gene TRBJ2-2, with D possibly TRBD2 on 6 matching bases. The V gene lost 0 bases and the J gene lost 5 bases, with 14 bases spanning the gap. The CDR3 loop spans 16 amino acids. Germline V gives CDR1 SGHRS, CDR2 YFSETQ. CDR3 in amino acids: CASSLVVLASTGELFF. The CDR3 DNA is TGCGCCAGCAGCTTGGTCGTGCTAGCGAGTACCGGGGAGCTGTTTTTT.

The genes are TRBV4-2 and TRBJ1-5; D gene unclear. Germline CDR1 is LGHNA and CDR2 is YNFKEQ. V was pared by 0 bases and J by 7 bases, with 16 bases between. The CDR3 spans 16 residues. Written as DNA, the CDR3 is TGTGCCAGCAGCCAAGAAGGACTTGGGGTAGAGCAGCCCCAGCATTTT. Protein sequence: CASSQEGLGVEQPQHF.

This chain uses TRBV7-9 with TRBJ1-4, with unresolved D. Per the germline V gene, CDR1 is SEHNR and CDR2 is FQNEAQ (reference sequence). Trimming shortened V by 3 bases and J by 6 bases, and 11 bases separated the two germline ends. There are 14 residues in the CDR3. CDR3 nucleotides: TGTGCCAGCAGCTTTGCCCCGCCGGATGAAAAACTGTTTTTT. It yields the protein CASSFAPPDEKLFF.

The chain employs TRBV19 and TRBJ2-3; D is perhaps TRBD2 (5 bases). CDR1 is LNHDA, CDR2 SQIVND, per germline (reference sequence). The germline V and J ends were trimmed by 6 bases and 5 bases, with 12 bases remaining between them. CDR3 length: 13 residues. The CDR3 region has the DNA TGTGCCAGTAGGTCGCGGGCTGTAGATACGCAGTATTTT. It yields the protein CASRSRAVDTQYF. The full variable domain, rest sourced from reference TRBV19 and TRBJ2-3, is DGGITQSPKYLFRKEGQNVTLSCEQNLNHDAMYWYRQDPGQGLRLIYYSQIVNDFQKGDIAEGYSVSREKKESFPLTVTSAQKNPTAFYLCASRSRAVDTQYFGPGTRLTVL.

The genes are TRBV2 and TRBJ1-3; D perhaps matches TRBD1 (6 bases). This CDR3 is 16 amino acids long. V shed 5 bases and J shed 0 bases, with 14 bases lying between them. Germline V gives CDR1 SNHLY, CDR2 FYNNEI. CDR3 region: CASSPDSNSSGNTIYF. DNA for the CDR3: TGTGCCAGCAGTCCGGACAGTAACAGCTCTGGAAACACCATATATTTT. The whole variable domain, filled in from reference TRBV2 and TRBJ1-3, reads EPEVTQTPSHQVTQMGQEVILRCVPISNHLYFYWYRQILGQKVEFLVSFYNNEISEKSEIFDDQFSVERPDGSNFTLKIRSTKLEDSAMYFCASSPDSNSSGNTIYFGEGSWLTVV.

The chain employs TRBV28 and TRBJ2-7; D is unclear. Germline lookup yields CDR1 MDHEN and CDR2 SYDVKM. V gave up 6 bases and J gave up 5 bases, with 11 bases separating them. The CDR3 sequence is 12 residues long. CDR3 DNA: TGTGCCAGCAGCAGTTTACAGAACGAGCAGTACTTC. This encodes CASSSLQNEQYF.

The chain couples TRBV2 to TRBJ2-7; 9 nucleotides agree with TRBD1. This CDR3 contains 14 residues. CDR1 is SNHLY, CDR2 FYNNEI, per germline. V lost 4 bases and J lost 4; bases outside the gene matches: 5. CDR3: CASSAQGATYEQYF. The CDR3 DNA sequence: TGTGCCAGCAGTGCACAGGGGGCTACTTACGAGCAGTACTTC.

DNA for the CDR3: TGTGCCAGCACCCTCCCCCGGGGGGACACTGAAGCTTTCTTT. It codes for CASTLPRGDTEAFF. The rearrangement links TRBV6-5 to TRBJ1-1, with D possibly matching TRBD1 (5 bases). Trimming removed 7 bases from V and 3 bases from J, with 15 bases in between. The CDR3 has 14 amino acids. The germline V gene has CDR1 MNHEY and CDR2 SVGAGI.

The V and J genes are TRBV6-5 and TRBJ2-7; D unresolved. The CDR3 totals 15 residues. Trimming shortened V by 6 bases and J by 1 base, and 16 bases separated the two germline ends. The germline V gene encodes CDR1 MNHEY and CDR2 SVGAGI. The CDR3 loop reads CASRGPEKGSYEQYV. For the CDR3, the DNA is TGTGCCAGCAGAGGCCCGGAGAAGGGATCCTACGAGCAGTACGTC.

A single count supports this clone. CDR3 coding DNA: TGCGCCAGCAGCTTATTAGGACTCTCAGGAGGAACAGATACGCAGTATTTT. Translating gives CASSLLGLSGGTDTQYF. V and J are TRBV5-1 and TRBJ2-3; D possibly corresponds to TRBD2 (5 bases). Germline lookup yields CDR1 SGHRS and CDR2 YFSETQ. V was cut by 2 bases and J by 3 bases, with 19 bases left in between. The length of the CDR3 is 17 residues.

This chain links TRBV19 with TRBJ1-1; 9 bases fit TRBD1. The CDR3 runs to 13 residues. Trimming cost V 6 bases and J 5 bases; bases outside gene matches: 4. Germline CDR1 LNHDA, CDR2 SQIVND (reference sequence). The CDR3 spells CASSIDRGTEAFF. CDR3 DNA: TGTGCCAGTAGCATTGACAGGGGGACTGAAGCTTTCTTT.

The V call is TRBV19, the J call TRBJ1-5; 7 bases are a match to TRBD1. Trimming took 5 bases from V and 2 from J; bases not matched to a gene: 15. This CDR3 has 18 residues. Germline CDR1 reads LNHDA; CDR2 reads SQIVND (reference sequence). The CDR3 here is CASSSRADRAVGNQPQHF. The CDR3, as DNA: TGTGCCAGTAGTTCGAGGGCAGACAGGGCGGTAGGCAATCAGCCCCAGCATTTT.

The rearrangement links TRBV5-1 to TRBJ2-1; TRBD2 agrees at 9 bases. The V gene end was trimmed by 7 bases and the J gene end by 9 bases; junction bases not matched to a gene: 11. Germline V gene sequence: CDR1 SGHRS, CDR2 YFSETQ. The CDR3 covers 14 residues. As DNA, the CDR3 is TGCGCCAGCCGCTACGGACTAGCGAGAGGTGAGCAGTTCTTC. As protein: CASRYGLARGEQFF.

This chain links TRBV5-6 with TRBJ2-1; a possible D gene is TRBD2 (7 bases). The CDR3 is made up of 17 amino acids. Trimming cost V 2 bases and J 1 base, with 16 bases left between them. Germline V lookup: CDR1 SGHDT, CDR2 YYEEEE. The chain's CDR3 is CASSFTLRGASYNEQFF. CDR3 in DNA: TGTGCCAGCAGCTTTACTCTCCGGGGGGCTTCCTACAATGAGCAGTTCTTC.

This chain links TRBV9 with TRBJ1-2; perhaps TRBD1 as D (5 bases). Germline values: CDR1 SGDLS, CDR2 YYNGEE. The CDR3 covers 13 residues. V lost 7 bases, J lost 4 bases, and 14 bases lay in between. The CDR3 DNA is TGTGCCAGCTCCCCCGGCGGGGCCTATGGCTACACCTTC. Protein sequence: CASSPGGAYGYTF.

This clone has only one observation. The chain couples TRBV12-3 or TRBV12-4 to TRBJ1-6; no firm D call. There are 13 residues in the CDR3. Trimming shortened V by 1 base and J by 14 bases, and 12 bases separated the two germline ends. The CDR3 DNA is TGTGCCAGCAGTTTAGGACCTGGTTTGGCCCTCCACTTT. Translated: CASSLGPGLALHF.

CDR3 protein: CSVGGAGGNTIYF. CDR3 DNA sequence: TGCAGCGTTGGGGGCGCGGGTGGAAACACCATATATTTT. J is TRBJ1-3 and V is TRBV29-1; TRBD1 is a possible D gene (5 bases). Trimming pared 4 bases from V and 3 bases from J, leaving 10 bases between. The length of the CDR3 is 13 residues. The germline CDR1 and CDR2 sequences are SQVTM and ANQGSEA.

This clone was counted only a few times. The V call is TRBV4-1, the J call TRBJ2-3; D ambiguous. The CDR3 extends over 15 amino acids. Germline-derived CDR1 and CDR2 are MGHRA and YSYEKL. Trimming left V 0 bases short and J 2 bases short, with 9 bases between. The CDR3 DNA sequence: TGCGCCAGCAGCCAAGATAGTAGGACCACAGATACGCAGTATTTT. Protein sequence: CASSQDSRTTDTQYF.

The chain combines TRBV20-1 with TRBJ2-2; D possibly uses TRBD1 or TRBD2 (5 bases each). CDR3 length equals 13 residues. The ends were cut back, 3 bases at V and 5 bases at J, with 10 bases in the middle. CDR1 is DFQATT, CDR2 SNEGSKA, per germline (reference sequence). The CDR3: CSASSRGTGELFF. In DNA form, the CDR3 reads TGCAGTGCTAGTTCGAGGGGTACCGGGGAGCTGTTTTTT.

This chain links TRBV19 with TRBJ1-6; TRBD1 matches 8 bases. Germline CDR1 and CDR2: LNHDA and SQIVND (reference sequence). V shed 5 bases and J 3 bases; nucleotides not matched to a gene: 3. The CDR3 length is 15 residues. This chain's CDR3 is CASSAGTGYNSPLHF. CDR3 nucleotide sequence: TGTGCCAGTAGTGCCGGGACAGGCTATAATTCACCCCTCCACTTT.

The chain employs TRBV29-1 and TRBJ2-5; D may be TRBD1 or TRBD2 (5 bases each). CDR1 SQVTM and CDR2 ANQGSEA come from the germline V gene. Trimming removed 7 bases at V and 1 base at J, with 13 bases between. The CDR3 has 13 amino acids. The CDR3 coding sequence is TGCAGCGCTGACAAGGGGAGCCAAGAGACCCAGTACTTC. Translation: CSADKGSQETQYF.

CDR3 DNA sequence: TGTGCCAGCAGCGGAAACCAAGAGACCCAGTACTTC. Translating it yields CASSGNQETQYF. V usage is TRBV4-2 and J usage is TRBJ2-5; the D is unclear. Germline V gives CDR1 LGHNA, CDR2 YNFKEQ. Trimming took 5 bases from V and 0 from J, leaving 4 bases between them. CDR3 length: 12 amino acids.

This chain connects TRBV4-3 to TRBJ2-3, with a possible D match to TRBD2 (6 bases). This CDR3 has 14 residues. CDR1 and CDR2 (germline): LGHNA, YSLEER. Between the trimmed V and J ends, which lost 5 bases and 11 bases, there was a span of 20 bases. This CDR3 reads CASSEIPLAGQQYF. DNA of the CDR3: TGCGCCAGCAGCGAAATCCCTCTGGCGGGGCAGCAGTATTTT.

V is TRBV19 and J is TRBJ1-2; 8 bases map to TRBD1. This CDR3 has 14 residues. CDR1 is LNHDA, CDR2 SQIVND, per germline (reference sequence). The V and J ends lost 7 bases and 5 bases, in that order; junction bases with no gene match: 9. DNA of the CDR3: TGTGCCAGTACCGCGGACAGGGCGACTTATGGCTACACCTTC. Translating it yields CASTADRATYGYTF.

The CDR3: CASNRGGADTQYF. Here the CDR3 DNA reads TGTGCCAGCAACAGGGGGGGGGCAGATACGCAGTATTTT. The rearrangement links TRBV28 to TRBJ2-3; D possibly corresponds to TRBD1 (8 bases). The CDR3 is 13 residues long. The V end lost 7 bases, the J end lost 4 bases, and 12 bases lay between the germline ends. Looked up from germline, CDR1 is MDHEN and CDR2 is SYDVKM.

The chain couples TRBV19 to TRBJ2-3; 7 bases line up with TRBD2. CDR1 is LNHDA and CDR2 is SQIVND in the germline V gene (reference sequence). V gave up 7 bases and J gave up 2 bases; unmatched junction bases: 9. CDR3 length: 15 residues. CDR3 coding DNA: TGTGCCAGTACCTATTGGGGGGGGACCACAGATACGCAGTATTTT. It encodes CASTYWGGTTDTQYF. Filled out from reference TRBV19 and TRBJ2-3, the complete variable domain reads DGGITQSPKYLFRKEGQNVTLSCEQNLNHDAMYWYRQDPGQGLRLIYYSQIVNDFQKGDIAEGYSVSREKKESFPLTVTSAQKNPTAFYLCASTYWGGTTDTQYFGPGTRLTVL.